This T cell receptor beta chain was recovered during a study of T cell changes during pregnancy in multiple sclerosis (dated by TCRdb to the late 2010s). Regarding the study in general: The study examined how the T cell repertoire changed over the course of pregnancy in women with multiple sclerosis.

In the case of this clone: The antigen it recognizes is unknown. Base qualities are not at hand, and no much larger clone is one base apart.

To prepare the library, the immunoSEQ multiplex PCR assay was applied. The table was pulled from immuneACCESS by TCRdb, which kept in-frame rearrangements only. Such tables lose some clones; where checked, under half of the loss comes from unresolved V genes, and the rest has no known cause. The sample profile shows about 59,000 clones; roughly 93% of them were found once. The ten largest clones add up to over 0.35% of the sample. Per the germline V gene, SGDLS is the CDR1 and YYNGEE is the CDR2. The V and J ends are trimmed by 0 bases and 5 bases, leaving 11 bases between them. Including cysteine and phenylalanine, the CDR3 has 14 amino acids. The read is trimmed to its CDR3 DNA, 42 bases read in frame from base 1.

The sequence was collected from a female donor with multiple sclerosis, enrolled in a pregnancy study. This sample comprised CD4+ T cells from peripheral blood mononuclear cells, obtained before pregnancy. The chain uses TRBV9 and TRBJ1-2; a confident D gene designation cannot be given. At the DNA level, the sequence is TGTGCCAGCAGCGTAGATGGCAGAACATATGGCTACACCTTC. This sequence encodes CASSVDGRTYGYTF.